This entry lists 9 T cell receptor beta chains sequenced from one sample in a study of blood T cell repertoires in COVID-19. The table came from immunoSEQ multiplex PCR; TCRdb's copy has only in-frame clones and leaves some out. The repertoire consists of 150,000 or so clones, with just over 90% occurring once and the leading ten covering roughly 2.1%. What was sequenced was peripheral blood. Receptors were obtained from a woman in her sixties with COVID-19, enrolled during active disease.

This rearrangement joins TRBV7-2 to TRBJ1-2; tentative D call: TRBD1 (5 bases). The germline CDR1 and CDR2 sequences are SGHTA and FQGNSA. The CDR3 covers 13 residues. Trimming cost V 3 bases and J 6 bases, with 11 bases left between them. As DNA, the CDR3 is TGTGCCAGCAGCTTTGGGGCGACGGATGGCTACACCTTC. Encoded protein: CASSFGATDGYTF.

The genes are TRBV5-1 and TRBJ2-7, with D perhaps TRBD1 (6 bases). This CDR3 has 16 amino acids. Per the germline V gene, CDR1 is SGHRS and CDR2 is YFSETQ. The V gene lost 2 bases and the J gene lost 0 bases, with 15 bases spanning the gap. CDR3 nucleotides: TGCGCCAGCAGCTTCGACAGGTCCGAAAGCTCCTACGAGCAGTACTTC. Protein: CASSFDRSESSYEQYF. Together with reference TRBV5-1 and TRBJ2-7, the CDR3 gives the full variable domain: KAGVTQTPRYLIKTRGQQVTLSCSPISGHRSVSWYQQTPGQGLQFLFEYFSETQRNKGNFPGRFSGRQFSNSRSEMNVSTLELGDSALYLCASSFDRSESSYEQYFGPGTRLTVT.

This clone showed up just once. The rearrangement uses TRBV5-1 and TRBJ1-1; D is unresolved. This CDR3 comprises 15 residues. The germline V gene has CDR1 SGHRS and CDR2 YFSETQ. With 0 bases removed from V and 2 bases from J, the gap between germline ends came to 11 bases. This CDR3 is CASSLGITVNTEAFF. The CDR3 coding sequence is TGCGCCAGCAGCTTGGGTATCACGGTTAACACTGAAGCTTTCTTT.

The chain recombines TRBV12-3 or TRBV12-4 with TRBJ2-5, with D unresolved. V was pared by 7 bases and J by 1 base, with 10 bases between. The length of the CDR3 is 13 residues. The chain's CDR3 is CASTRIPQETQYF. The CDR3 DNA reads TGTGCCAGCACGAGGATCCCCCAAGAGACCCAGTACTTC.

This sequence joins TRBV2 and TRBJ2-5; 12 nucleotides match TRBD1. J gave up 3 bases and V 7 bases, and 6 bases lay outside the gene matches. CDR1 is SNHLY, CDR2 FYNNEI, per germline. This CDR3 contains 15 residues. CDR3 sequence: CASTGQGAVKETQYF. CDR3 nucleotides: TGTGCCAGCACGGGACAGGGGGCCGTGAAAGAGACCCAGTACTTC. Full variable domain (rest looked up from reference TRBV2 and TRBJ2-5): EPEVTQTPSHQVTQMGQEVILRCVPISNHLYFYWYRQILGQKVEFLVSFYNNEISEKSEIFDDQFSVERPDGSNFTLKIRSTKLEDSAMYFCASTGQGAVKETQYFGPGTRLLVL.

The chain has TRBV12-3 or TRBV12-4 and TRBJ2-4; D gene uncertain. The ends were cut back, 4 bases at V and 7 bases at J, with 8 bases in the middle. The CDR3 spans 12 residues. CDR3 bases: TGTGCCAGCAGTTGGCTTAGCAACATTCAGTACTTC. Its protein product is CASSWLSNIQYF.

The chain carries TRBV19 and TRBJ1-5; D might be TRBD1 (5 bases). Germline CDR1 LNHDA, CDR2 SQIVND (reference sequence). CDR3 length equals 13 residues. The V gene lost 5 bases and the J gene lost 5 bases, with 10 bases spanning the gap. The CDR3 here is CASSSGVHQPQHF. As DNA, the CDR3 is TGTGCCAGTAGTTCGGGGGTGCATCAGCCCCAGCATTTT.

The V and J genes are TRBV11-2 and TRBJ1-2; 7 positions agree with TRBD1. Germline assignment: CDR1 SGHAT and CDR2 FQNNGV. The CDR3 has 13 residues. Losses at the gene ends were 5 bases for V and 5 bases for J; bases not matched to a gene: 5. The DNA of the CDR3 is TGTGCCAGCAGCCGGGACAGTACATATGGCTACACCTTC. Protein product: CASSRDSTYGYTF.

The chain combines TRBV14 with TRBJ2-3, with D tentatively TRBD2 (6 bases). Looked up from germline, CDR1 is SGHDN and CDR2 is FVKESK. This CDR3 comprises 16 residues. The V gene lost 2 bases and the J gene lost 2 bases, with 14 bases spanning the gap. CDR3 sequence reads: CASSQRAGVDTDTQYF. The CDR3, as DNA: TGTGCCAGCAGCCAAAGAGCGGGTGTGGACACAGATACGCAGTATTTT.